The clone carrying this T cell receptor beta chain has a count of ten or more. The antigen is undetermined. The entry originates in a study of T cells in Graves' hyperthyroidism and ophthalmopathy. General study points: Ophthalmopathy was distinguished from stable hyperthyroidism by 13 V-J signatures.

It was RNA transcripts that yielded the amplified TCR beta CDR3 regions. TCR CDR3 underwent first-round RT-PCR with the HTBI primer set. Using its own MiXCR run on the multiplex PCR reads, TCRdb lists one record per CDR3 protein. The table shows some 360,000 distinct CDR3 sequences, with roughly 18% occurring only once. This CDR3 comprises 14 residues. V dropped 3 bases and J dropped 6 bases, with 16 bases sitting between them. Per the germline V gene, CDR1 is SGHRS and CDR2 is YFSETQ. Disease lasting under 3 months, a NOSPECS grade of at least 4, and a Clinical Activity Score of at least 3 were features of the ophthalmopathy patients.

This chain uses TRBV5-1 with TRBJ2-7, with TRBD2 as a possible D gene (5 bases). Sequencing was done on a sample of blood. This receptor was identified in a woman in her forties with Graves' ophthalmopathy. The CDR3: CASSSGKPGGEQYF. The CDR3 nucleotides are TGCGCCAGCAGCTCCGGGAAGCCTGGCGGCGAGCAGTACTTC.